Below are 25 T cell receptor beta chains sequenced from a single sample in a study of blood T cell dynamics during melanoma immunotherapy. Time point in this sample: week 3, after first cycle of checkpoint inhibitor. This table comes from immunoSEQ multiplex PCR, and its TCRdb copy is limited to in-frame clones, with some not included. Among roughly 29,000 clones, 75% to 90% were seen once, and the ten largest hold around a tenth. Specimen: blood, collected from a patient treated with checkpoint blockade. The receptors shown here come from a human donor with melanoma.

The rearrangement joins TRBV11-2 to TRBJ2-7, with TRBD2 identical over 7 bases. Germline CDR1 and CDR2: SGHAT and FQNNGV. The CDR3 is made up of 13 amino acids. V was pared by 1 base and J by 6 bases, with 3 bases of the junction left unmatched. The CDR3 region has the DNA TGTGCCAGCAGCTTAGTCGGCGGGGGCGAGCAGTACTTC. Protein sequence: CASSLVGGGEQYF. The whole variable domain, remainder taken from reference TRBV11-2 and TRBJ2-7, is EAGVAQSPRYKIIEKRQSVAFWCNPISGHATLYWYQQILGQGPKLLIQFQNNGVVDDSQLPKDRFSAERLKGVDSTLKIQPAKLEDSAVYLCASSLVGGGEQYFGPGTRLTVT.

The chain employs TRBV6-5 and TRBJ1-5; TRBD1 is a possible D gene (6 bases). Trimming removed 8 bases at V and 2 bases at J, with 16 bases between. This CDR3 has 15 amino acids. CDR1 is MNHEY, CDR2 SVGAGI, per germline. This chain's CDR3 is CASGIGGGRNQPQHF. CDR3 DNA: TGTGCCAGCGGGATCGGGGGGGGGCGCAATCAGCCCCAGCATTTT.

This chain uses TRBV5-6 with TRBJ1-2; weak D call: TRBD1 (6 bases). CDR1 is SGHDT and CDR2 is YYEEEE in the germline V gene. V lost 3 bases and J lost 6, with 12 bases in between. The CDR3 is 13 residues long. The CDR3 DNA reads TGTGCCAGCAGCTACAGACAGGTAGATGGCTACACCTTC. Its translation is CASSYRQVDGYTF. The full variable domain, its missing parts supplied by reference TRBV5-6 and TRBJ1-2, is DAGVTQSPTHLIKTRGQQVTLRCSPKSGHDTVSWYQQALGQGPQFIFQYYEEEERQRGNFPDRFSGHQFPNYSSELNVNALLLGDSALYLCASSYRQVDGYTFGSGTRLTVV.

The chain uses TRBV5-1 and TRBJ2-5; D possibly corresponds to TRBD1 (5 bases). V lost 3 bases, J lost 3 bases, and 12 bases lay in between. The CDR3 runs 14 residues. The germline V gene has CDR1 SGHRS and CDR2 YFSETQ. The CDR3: CASSWGGDKETQYF. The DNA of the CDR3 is TGCGCCAGCAGCTGGGGCGGTGATAAAGAGACCCAGTACTTC.

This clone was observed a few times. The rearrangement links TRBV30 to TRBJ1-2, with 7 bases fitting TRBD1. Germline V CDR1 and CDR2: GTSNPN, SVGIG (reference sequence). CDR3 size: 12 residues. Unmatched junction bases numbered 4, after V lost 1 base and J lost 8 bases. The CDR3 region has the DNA TGTGCCTGGAGTGCCCAGACAGGGGGCTACACCTTC. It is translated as CAWSAQTGGYTF.

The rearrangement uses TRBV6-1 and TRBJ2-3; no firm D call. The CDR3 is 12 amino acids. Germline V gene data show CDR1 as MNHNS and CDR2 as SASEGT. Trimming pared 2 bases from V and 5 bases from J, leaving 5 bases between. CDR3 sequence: CASSERQDTQYF. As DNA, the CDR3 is TGTGCCAGCAGTGAACGACAAGATACGCAGTATTTT.

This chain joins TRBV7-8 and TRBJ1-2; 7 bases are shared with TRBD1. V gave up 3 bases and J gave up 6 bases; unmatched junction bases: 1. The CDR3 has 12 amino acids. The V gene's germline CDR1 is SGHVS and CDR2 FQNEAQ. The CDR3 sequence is CASSFDRDGYTF. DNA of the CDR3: TGTGCCAGCAGCTTTGACAGGGATGGCTACACCTTC.

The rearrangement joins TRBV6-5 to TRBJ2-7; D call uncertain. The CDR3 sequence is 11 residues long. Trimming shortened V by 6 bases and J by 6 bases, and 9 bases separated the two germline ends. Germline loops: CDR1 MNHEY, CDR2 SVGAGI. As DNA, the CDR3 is TGTGCCAGCAGACACAAACTCGAGCAGTACTTC. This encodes CASRHKLEQYF.

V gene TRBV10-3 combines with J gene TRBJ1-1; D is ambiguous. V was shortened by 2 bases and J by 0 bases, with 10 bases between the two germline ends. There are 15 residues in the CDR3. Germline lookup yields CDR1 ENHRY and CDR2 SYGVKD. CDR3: CAISERATLNTEAFF. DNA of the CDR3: TGTGCCATCAGTGAGAGGGCGACCCTGAACACTGAAGCTTTCTTT.

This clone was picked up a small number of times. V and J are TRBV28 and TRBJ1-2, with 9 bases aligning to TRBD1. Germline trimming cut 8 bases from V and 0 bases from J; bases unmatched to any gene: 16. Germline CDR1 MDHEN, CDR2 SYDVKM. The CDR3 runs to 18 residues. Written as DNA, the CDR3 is TGTGCCAGCCTTCCTCCCCGGGACAGGGCCATTTCTAACTATGGCTACACCTTC. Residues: CASLPPRDRAISNYGYTF.

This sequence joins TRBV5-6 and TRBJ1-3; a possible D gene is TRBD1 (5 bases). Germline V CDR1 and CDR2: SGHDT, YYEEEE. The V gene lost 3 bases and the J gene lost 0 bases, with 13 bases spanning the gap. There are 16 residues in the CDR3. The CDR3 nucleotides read TGTGCCAGCAGCTCTGGGCGGGGACGCTCTGGAAACACCATATATTTT. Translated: CASSSGRGRSGNTIYF.

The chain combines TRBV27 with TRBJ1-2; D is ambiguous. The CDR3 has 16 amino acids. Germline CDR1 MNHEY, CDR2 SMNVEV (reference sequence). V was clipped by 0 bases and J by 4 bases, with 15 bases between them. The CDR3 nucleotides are TGTGCCAGCAGTTTATCTATCGGCAGGTCGAGCTATGGCTACACCTTC. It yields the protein CASSLSIGRSSYGYTF.

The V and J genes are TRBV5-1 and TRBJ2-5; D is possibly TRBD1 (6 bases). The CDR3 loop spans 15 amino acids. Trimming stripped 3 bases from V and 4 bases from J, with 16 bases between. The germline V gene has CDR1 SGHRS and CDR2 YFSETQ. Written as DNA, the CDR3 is TGCGCCAGCAGCTCAGAGACAGGCTTCGGAGAGACCCAGTACTTC. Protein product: CASSSETGFGETQYF.

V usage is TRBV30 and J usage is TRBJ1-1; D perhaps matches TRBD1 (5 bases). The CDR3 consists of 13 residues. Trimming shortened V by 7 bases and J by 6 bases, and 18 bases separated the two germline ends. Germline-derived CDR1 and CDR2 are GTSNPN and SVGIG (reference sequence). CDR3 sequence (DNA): TGTGCCTTTGCCGGGGCGCGGGGCGCTGAAGCTTTCTTT. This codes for CAFAGARGAEAFF.

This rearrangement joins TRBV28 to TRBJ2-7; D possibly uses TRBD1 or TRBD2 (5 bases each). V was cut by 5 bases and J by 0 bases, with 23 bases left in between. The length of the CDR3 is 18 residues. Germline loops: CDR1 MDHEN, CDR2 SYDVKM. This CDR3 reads CASSLQWGRDGASYEQYF. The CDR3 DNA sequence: TGTGCCAGCAGTCTCCAGTGGGGCCGGGACGGGGCCTCCTACGAGCAGTACTTC. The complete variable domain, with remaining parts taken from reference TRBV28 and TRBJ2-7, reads DVKVTQSSRYLVKRTGEKVFLECVQDMDHENMFWYRQDPGLGLRLIYFSYDVKMKEKGDIPEGYSVSREKKERFSLILESASTNQTSMYLCASSLQWGRDGASYEQYFGPGTRLTVT.

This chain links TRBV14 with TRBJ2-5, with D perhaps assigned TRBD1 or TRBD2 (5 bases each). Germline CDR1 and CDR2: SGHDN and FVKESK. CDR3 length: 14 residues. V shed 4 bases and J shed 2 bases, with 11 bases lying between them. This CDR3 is CASSRFGGQETQYF. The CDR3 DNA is TGTGCCAGCAGCCGGTTTGGGGGTCAAGAGACCCAGTACTTC.

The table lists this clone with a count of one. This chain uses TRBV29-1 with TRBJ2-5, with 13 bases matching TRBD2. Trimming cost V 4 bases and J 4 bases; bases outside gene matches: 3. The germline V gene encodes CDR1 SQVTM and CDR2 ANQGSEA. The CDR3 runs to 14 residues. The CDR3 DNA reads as TGCAGCGTTGGGCGACTAGCGGGAGGAGAGACCCAGTACTTC. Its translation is CSVGRLAGGETQYF. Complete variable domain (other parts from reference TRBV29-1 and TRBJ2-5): SAVISQKPSRDICQRGTSLTIQCQVDSQVTMMFWYRQQPGQSLTLIATANQGSEATYESGFVIDKFPISRPNLTFSTLTVSNMSPEDSSIYLCSVGRLAGGETQYFGPGTRLLVL.

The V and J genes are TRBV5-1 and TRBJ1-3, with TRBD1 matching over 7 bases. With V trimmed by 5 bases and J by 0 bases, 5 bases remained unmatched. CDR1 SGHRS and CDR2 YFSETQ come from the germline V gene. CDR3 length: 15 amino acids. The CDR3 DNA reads TGCGCCAGCAGACAAACAGGGGCCTCTGGAAACACCATATATTTT. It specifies CASRQTGASGNTIYF.

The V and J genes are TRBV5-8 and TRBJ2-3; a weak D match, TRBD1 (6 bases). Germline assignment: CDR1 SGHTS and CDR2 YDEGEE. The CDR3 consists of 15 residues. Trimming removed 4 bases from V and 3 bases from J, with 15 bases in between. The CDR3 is CASSRNRDWTDTQYF. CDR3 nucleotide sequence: TGTGCCAGCAGCCGGAACAGGGATTGGACAGATACGCAGTATTTT.

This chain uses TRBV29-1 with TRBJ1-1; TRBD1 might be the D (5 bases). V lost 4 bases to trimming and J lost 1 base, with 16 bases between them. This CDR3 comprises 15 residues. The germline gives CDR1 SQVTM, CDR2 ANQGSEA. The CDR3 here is CSVVSGRVENTEAFF. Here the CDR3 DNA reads TGCAGCGTTGTGTCGGGCAGGGTGGAGAACACTGAAGCTTTCTTT.

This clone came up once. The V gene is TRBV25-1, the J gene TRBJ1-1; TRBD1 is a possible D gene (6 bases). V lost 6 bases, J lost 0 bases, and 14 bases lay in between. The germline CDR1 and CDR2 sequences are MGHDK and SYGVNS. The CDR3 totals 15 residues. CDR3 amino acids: CASRGGSPMNTEAFF. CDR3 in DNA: TGTGCCAGCAGGGGGGGCAGCCCCATGAACACTGAAGCTTTCTTT. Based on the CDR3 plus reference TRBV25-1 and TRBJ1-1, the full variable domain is EADIYQTPRYLVIGTGKKITLECSQTMGHDKMYWYQQDPGMELHLIHYSYGVNSTEKGDLSSESTVSRIRTEHFPLTLESARPSHTSQYLCASRGGSPMNTEAFFGQGTRLTVV.

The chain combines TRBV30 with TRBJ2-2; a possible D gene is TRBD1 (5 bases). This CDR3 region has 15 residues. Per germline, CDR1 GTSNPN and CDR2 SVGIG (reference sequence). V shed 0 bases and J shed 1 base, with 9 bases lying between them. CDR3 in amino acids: CAWSVGTGNTGELFF. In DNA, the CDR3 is TGTGCCTGGAGTGTTGGAACAGGGAACACCGGGGAGCTGTTTTTT.

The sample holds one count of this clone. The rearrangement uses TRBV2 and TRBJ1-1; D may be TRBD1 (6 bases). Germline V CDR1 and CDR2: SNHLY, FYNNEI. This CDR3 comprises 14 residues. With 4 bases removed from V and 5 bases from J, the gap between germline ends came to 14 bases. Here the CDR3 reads CASSATRGGTEAFF. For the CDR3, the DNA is TGTGCCAGCAGTGCCACTAGGGGGGGGACTGAAGCTTTCTTT.

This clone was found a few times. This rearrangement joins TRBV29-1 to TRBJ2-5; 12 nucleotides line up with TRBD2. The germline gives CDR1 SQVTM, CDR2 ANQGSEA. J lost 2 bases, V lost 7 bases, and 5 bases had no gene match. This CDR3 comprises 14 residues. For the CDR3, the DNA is TGCAGCGCCGGACTAGCGGGGTGGCAAGAGACCCAGTACTTC. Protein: CSAGLAGWQETQYF.

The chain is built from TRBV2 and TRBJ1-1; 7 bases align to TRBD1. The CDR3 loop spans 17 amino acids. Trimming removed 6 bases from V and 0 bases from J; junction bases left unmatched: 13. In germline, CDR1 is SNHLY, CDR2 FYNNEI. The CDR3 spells CASSLAGTESLNTEAFF. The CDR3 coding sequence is TGTGCCAGCAGCCTTGCCGGGACAGAGTCTCTGAACACTGAAGCTTTCTTT.